These 7 T cell receptor beta chains originate from one sample sequenced in a study of T cell repertoires in ileal Crohn's disease. Clones were read by immunoSEQ multiplex PCR, and TCRdb kept only the in-frame ones, dropping some. The sample includes 1,700 or so clones, roughly nine tenths of them seen just once. Time point reported: inflamed ileum from the surgical specimen. Sequenced material: ileal tissue. The source of these receptors is an adult with Crohn's disease.

The chain has TRBV19 and TRBJ2-3; 7 positions agree with TRBD2. Germline assignment: CDR1 LNHDA and CDR2 SQIVND (reference sequence). The V segment lost 3 bases and the J segment 5 bases; nucleotides outside the gene matches: 11. The length of the CDR3 is 16 residues. The DNA for the CDR3 is TGTGCCAGTAGTATGGAATTGCGGGAGCTGGTAGATACGCAGTATTTT. Amino acids: CASSMELRELVDTQYF.

The CDR3 bases are TGTGCCTGGAGTACGGATACGCAGTATTTT. Its protein is CAWSTDTQYF. The chain couples TRBV30 to TRBJ2-3, with no clear D. The CDR3 totals 10 residues. The germline V and J ends were trimmed by 2 bases and 6 bases, with 3 bases remaining between them. CDR1 GTSNPN and CDR2 SVGIG come from the germline V gene (reference sequence).

V is TRBV6-1 and J is TRBJ1-6, with D uncertain. Trimming cost V 3 bases and J 16 bases, with 13 bases left between them. Germline CDR1 is MNHNS and CDR2 is SASEGT. CDR3 length equals 12 residues. For the CDR3, the DNA is TGTGCCAGCAGTGATGAACCCCCGAATCTCCACTTT. This codes for CASSDEPPNLHF.

In nucleotides, the CDR3 is TGTGCCAGCAGCTCTCTAGCGGGGGACGAGCAGTACTTC. This codes for CASSSLAGDEQYF. The chain combines TRBV4-2 with TRBJ2-7; 10 nucleotides line up with TRBD2. The CDR3 sequence is 13 residues long. Trimming removed 5 bases from V and 5 bases from J; junction bases left unmatched: 3. Germline V gives CDR1 LGHNA, CDR2 YNFKEQ.

CDR3 protein: CASKSGVQHRNEQFF. The CDR3 region has the DNA TGTGCCAGCAAGTCGGGGGTCCAACATAGAAATGAGCAGTTCTTC. This rearrangement joins TRBV28 to TRBJ2-1; D is perhaps TRBD2 (6 bases). CDR3 size: 15 residues. Trimming took 7 bases from V and 7 from J, leaving 20 bases between them. Germline CDR1 MDHEN, CDR2 SYDVKM. The full variable domain, rest sourced from reference TRBV28 and TRBJ2-1, is DVKVTQSSRYLVKRTGEKVFLECVQDMDHENMFWYRQDPGLGLRLIYFSYDVKMKEKGDIPEGYSVSREKKERFSLILESASTNQTSMYLCASKSGVQHRNEQFFGPGTRLTVL.

This clone occurred once. V usage is TRBV28 and J usage is TRBJ1-2; D is possibly TRBD1 (5 bases). Per germline, CDR1 MDHEN and CDR2 SYDVKM. With 6 bases removed from V and 7 bases from J, the gap between germline ends came to 12 bases. This CDR3 contains 12 residues. The CDR3 loop is CASRGQGGGYTF. CDR3 coding DNA: TGTGCCAGCAGGGGGCAGGGTGGTGGCTACACCTTC.

The V and J genes are TRBV5-1 and TRBJ2-5; D remains unclear. V was pared by 4 bases and J by 2 bases, with 21 bases between. Germline V gene sequence: CDR1 SGHRS, CDR2 YFSETQ. This CDR3 contains 17 residues. The CDR3 DNA is TGCGCCAGCAGCGTTGTTGGAGTCGGCACAGCTCAAGAGACCCAGTACTTC. Its protein is CASSVVGVGTAQETQYF.